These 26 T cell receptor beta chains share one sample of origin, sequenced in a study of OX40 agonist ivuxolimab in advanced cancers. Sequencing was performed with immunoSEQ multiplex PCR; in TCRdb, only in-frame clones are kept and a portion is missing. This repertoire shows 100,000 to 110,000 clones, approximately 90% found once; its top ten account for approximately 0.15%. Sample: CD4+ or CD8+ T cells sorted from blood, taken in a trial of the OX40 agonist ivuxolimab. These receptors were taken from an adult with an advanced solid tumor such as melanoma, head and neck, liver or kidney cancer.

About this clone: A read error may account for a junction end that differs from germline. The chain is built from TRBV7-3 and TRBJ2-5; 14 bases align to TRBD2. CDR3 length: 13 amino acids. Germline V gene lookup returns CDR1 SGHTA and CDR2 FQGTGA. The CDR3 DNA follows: TGTGCCAGCAGCCGACTAGCGGGGGGGCCTCTGCACTTC. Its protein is CASSRLAGGPLHF.

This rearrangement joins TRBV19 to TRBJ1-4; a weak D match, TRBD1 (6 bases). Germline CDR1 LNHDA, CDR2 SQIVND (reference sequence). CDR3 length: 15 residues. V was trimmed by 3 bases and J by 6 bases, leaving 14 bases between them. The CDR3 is CASSIDRRLHEKLFF. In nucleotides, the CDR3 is TGTGCCAGTAGTATCGACAGGAGACTACATGAAAAACTGTTTTTT.

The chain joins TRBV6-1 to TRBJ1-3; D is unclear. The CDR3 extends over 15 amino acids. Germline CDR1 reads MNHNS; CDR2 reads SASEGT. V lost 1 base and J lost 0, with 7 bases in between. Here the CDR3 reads CASSEVSLSGNTIYF. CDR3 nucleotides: TGTGCCAGCAGTGAAGTAAGCCTCTCTGGAAACACCATATATTTT.

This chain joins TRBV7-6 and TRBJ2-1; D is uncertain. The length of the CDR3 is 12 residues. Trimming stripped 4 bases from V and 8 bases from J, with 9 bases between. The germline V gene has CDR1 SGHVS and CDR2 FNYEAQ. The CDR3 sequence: CASSWPLDEQFF. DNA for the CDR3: TGTGCCAGCAGCTGGCCCCTTGATGAGCAGTTCTTC.

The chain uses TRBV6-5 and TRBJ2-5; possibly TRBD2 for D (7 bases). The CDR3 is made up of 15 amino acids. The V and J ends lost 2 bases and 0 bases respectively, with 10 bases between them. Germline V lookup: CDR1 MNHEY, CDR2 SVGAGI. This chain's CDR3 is CASSYGGAHQETQYF. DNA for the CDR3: TGTGCCAGCAGTTACGGGGGGGCCCACCAAGAGACCCAGTACTTC.

CDR3 DNA sequence: TGCGCCAGCAGCTTGGCAATCTTAGGACTAGCGGGTGATACCGGGGAGCTGTTTTTT. Translating it yields CASSLAILGLAGDTGELFF. This rearrangement joins TRBV5-1 to TRBJ2-2; 11 bases map to TRBD2. V was pared by 0 bases and J by 5 bases, with 12 bases of the junction left unmatched. CDR1 and CDR2 (germline): SGHRS, YFSETQ. This CDR3 contains 19 residues.

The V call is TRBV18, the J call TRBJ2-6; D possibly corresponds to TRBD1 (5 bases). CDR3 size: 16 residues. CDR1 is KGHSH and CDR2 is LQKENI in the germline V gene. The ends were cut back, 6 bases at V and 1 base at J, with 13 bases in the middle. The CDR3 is CASSKGSSSGANVLTF. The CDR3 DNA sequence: TGTGCCAGCTCGAAGGGGTCCTCTTCTGGGGCCAACGTCCTGACTTTC.

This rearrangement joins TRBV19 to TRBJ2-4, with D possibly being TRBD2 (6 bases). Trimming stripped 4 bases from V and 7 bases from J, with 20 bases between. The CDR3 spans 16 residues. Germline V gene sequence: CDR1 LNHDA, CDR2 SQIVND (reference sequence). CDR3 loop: CASSKTRTHGGNIQYF. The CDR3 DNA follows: TGTGCCAGTAGTAAGACTCGGACCCATGGGGGGAACATTCAGTACTTC.

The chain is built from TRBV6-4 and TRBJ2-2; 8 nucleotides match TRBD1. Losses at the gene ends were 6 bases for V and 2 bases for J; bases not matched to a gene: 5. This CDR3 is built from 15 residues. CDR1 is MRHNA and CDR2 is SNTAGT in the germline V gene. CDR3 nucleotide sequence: TGTGCCAGCAGAGGACAGGGAACCAACACCGGGGAGCTGTTTTTT. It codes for CASRGQGTNTGELFF.

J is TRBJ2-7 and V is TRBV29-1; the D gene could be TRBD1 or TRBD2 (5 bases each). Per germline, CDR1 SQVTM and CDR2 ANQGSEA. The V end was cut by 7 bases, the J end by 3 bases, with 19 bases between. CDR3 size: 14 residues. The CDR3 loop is CSAAPGPQDYEQYF. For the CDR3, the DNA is TGCAGCGCTGCACCGGGACCCCAGGACTACGAGCAGTACTTC.

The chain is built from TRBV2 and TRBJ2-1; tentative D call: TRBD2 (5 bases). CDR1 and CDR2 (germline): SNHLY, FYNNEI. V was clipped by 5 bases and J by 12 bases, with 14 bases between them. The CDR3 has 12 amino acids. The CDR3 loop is CASSWDLGGQFF. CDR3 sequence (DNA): TGTGCCAGCAGTTGGGATCTCGGAGGGCAGTTCTTC.

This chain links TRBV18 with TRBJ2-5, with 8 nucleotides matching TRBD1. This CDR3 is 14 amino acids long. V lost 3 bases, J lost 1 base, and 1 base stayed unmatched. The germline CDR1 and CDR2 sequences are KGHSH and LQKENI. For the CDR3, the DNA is TGTGCCAGCTCACCTACAGGGGGCCAAGAGACCCAGTACTTC. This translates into CASSPTGGQETQYF.

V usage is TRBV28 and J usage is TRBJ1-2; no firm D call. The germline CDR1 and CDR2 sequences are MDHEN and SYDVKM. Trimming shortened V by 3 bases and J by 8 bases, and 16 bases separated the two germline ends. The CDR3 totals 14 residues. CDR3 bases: TGTGCCAGCAGTTTTTGGTCGGATAAGATCGGCTACACCTTC. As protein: CASSFWSDKIGYTF.

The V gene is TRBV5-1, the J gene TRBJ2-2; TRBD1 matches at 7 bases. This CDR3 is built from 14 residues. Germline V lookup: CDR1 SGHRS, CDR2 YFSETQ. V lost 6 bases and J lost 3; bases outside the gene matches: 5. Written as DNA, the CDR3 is TGCGCCAGCAAACAGGGGCCCGACACCGGGGAGCTGTTTTTT. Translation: CASKQGPDTGELFF.

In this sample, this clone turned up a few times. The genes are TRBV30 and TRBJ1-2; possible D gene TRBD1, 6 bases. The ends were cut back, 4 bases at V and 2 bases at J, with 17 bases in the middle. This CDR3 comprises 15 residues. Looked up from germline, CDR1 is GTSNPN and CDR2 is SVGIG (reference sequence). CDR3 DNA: TGTGCCTGGAATACGGGGGGCCTTAACAACTATGGCTACACCTTC. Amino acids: CAWNTGGLNNYGYTF.

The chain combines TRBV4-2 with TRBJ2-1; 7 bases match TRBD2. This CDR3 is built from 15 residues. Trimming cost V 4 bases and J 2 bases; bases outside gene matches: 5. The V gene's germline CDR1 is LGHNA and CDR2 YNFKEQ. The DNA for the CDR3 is TGTGCCAGCAGCCGAGAGCGGGGTCCCTACAATGAGCAGTTCTTC. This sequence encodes CASSRERGPYNEQFF.

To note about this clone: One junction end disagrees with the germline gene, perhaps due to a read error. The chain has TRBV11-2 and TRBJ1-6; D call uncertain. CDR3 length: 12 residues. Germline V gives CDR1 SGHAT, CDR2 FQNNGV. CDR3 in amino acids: CASSLDKSPLHF. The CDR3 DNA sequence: TGTGCCAGCAGCTTAGATAAATCACCCCTCCACTTT.

CDR3 protein: CASGMSGRARTQYF. CDR3 bases: TGTGCCAGCGGAATGAGCGGGAGGGCCAGGACCCAGTACTTC. The chain has TRBV6-5 and TRBJ2-5; TRBD2 agrees at 10 bases. J was trimmed by 7 bases and V by 8 bases; bases with no gene match: 10. Germline V gives CDR1 MNHEY, CDR2 SVGAGI. This CDR3 region has 14 residues.

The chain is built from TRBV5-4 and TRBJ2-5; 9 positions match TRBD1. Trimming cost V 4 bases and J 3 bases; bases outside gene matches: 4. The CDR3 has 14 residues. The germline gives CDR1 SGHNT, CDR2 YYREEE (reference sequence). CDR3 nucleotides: TGTGCCAGCAGCCGTCGGACAGGGGAAGAGACCCAGTACTTC. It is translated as CASSRRTGEETQYF.

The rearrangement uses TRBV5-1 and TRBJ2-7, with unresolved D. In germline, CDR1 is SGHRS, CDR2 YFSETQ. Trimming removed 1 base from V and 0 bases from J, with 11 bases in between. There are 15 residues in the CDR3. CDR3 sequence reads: CASSLSGISSYEQYF. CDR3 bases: TGCGCCAGCAGCTTGAGTGGGATTAGCTCCTACGAGCAGTACTTC. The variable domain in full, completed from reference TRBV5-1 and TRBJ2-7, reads KAGVTQTPRYLIKTRGQQVTLSCSPISGHRSVSWYQQTPGQGLQFLFEYFSETQRNKGNFPGRFSGRQFSNSRSEMNVSTLELGDSALYLCASSLSGISSYEQYFGPGTRLTVT.

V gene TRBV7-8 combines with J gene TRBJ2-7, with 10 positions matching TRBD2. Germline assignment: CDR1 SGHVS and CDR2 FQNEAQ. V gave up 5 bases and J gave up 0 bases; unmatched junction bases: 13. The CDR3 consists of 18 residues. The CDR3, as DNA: TGTGCCAGCAGCCTTAGCGGGGGGACAAGTCCGAGCTCCTACGAGCAGTACTTC. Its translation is CASSLSGGTSPSSYEQYF. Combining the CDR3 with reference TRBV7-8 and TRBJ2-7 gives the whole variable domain GAGVSQSPRYKVAKRGQDVALRCDPISGHVSLFWYQQALGQGPEFLTYFQNEAQLDKSGLPSDRFFAERPEGSVSTLKIQRTQQEDSAVYLCASSLSGGTSPSSYEQYFGPGTRLTVT.

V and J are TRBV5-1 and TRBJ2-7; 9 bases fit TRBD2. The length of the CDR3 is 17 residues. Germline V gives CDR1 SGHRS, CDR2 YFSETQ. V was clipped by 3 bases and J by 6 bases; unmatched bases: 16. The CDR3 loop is CASSSPLGGRAGGEQYF. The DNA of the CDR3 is TGCGCCAGCAGCTCGCCACTGGGCGGGAGGGCCGGGGGCGAGCAGTACTTC.

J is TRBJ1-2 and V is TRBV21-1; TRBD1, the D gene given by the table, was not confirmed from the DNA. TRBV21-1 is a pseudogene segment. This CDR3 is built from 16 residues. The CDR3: CASSPKGRGRGYGYTF. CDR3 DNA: TGTGCCAGCAGCCCGAAGGGCAGGGGGCGAGGGTATGGCTACACCTTC.

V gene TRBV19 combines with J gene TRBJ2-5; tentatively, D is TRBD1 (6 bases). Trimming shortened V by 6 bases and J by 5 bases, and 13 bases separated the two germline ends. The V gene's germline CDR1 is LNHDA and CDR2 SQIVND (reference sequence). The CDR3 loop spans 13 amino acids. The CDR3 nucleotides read TGTGCCAGTAGGGGCAGGGGTCGGGAGACCCAGTACTTC. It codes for CASRGRGRETQYF.

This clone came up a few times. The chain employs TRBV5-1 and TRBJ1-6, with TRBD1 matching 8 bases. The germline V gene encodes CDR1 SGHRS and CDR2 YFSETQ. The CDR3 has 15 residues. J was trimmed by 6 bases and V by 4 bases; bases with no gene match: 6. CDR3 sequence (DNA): TGCGCCAGCAGCCCCGACAGGGGTTCTAATTCACCCCTCCACTTT. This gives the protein CASSPDRGSNSPLHF.

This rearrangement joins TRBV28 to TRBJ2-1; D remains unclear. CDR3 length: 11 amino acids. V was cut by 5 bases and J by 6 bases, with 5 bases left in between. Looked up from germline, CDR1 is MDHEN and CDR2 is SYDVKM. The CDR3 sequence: CASSHTNEQFF. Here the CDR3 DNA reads TGTGCCAGCAGTCATACCAATGAGCAGTTCTTC.